These 10 T cell receptor beta chains were sequenced from one sample in a study of blood T cell repertoires in COVID-19. Measured with immunoSEQ multiplex PCR; TCRdb has only the in-frame clones, and not every one. The sample contains about 300,000 clones, 85% to 90% of which appear only once. Sequenced sample: peripheral blood. The receptors derive from a woman aged 45-65 years with COVID-19, enrolled during active disease.

The CDR3 bases are TGTGCCAGCAGCCCTTCGGGGACAGGGGGTGGCTACACCTTC. Protein product: CASSPSGTGGGYTF. The V gene is TRBV3-1 (or the pseudogene TRBV3-2), the J gene TRBJ1-2, with 11 positions matching TRBD1. Germline V lookup: CDR1 LGHDT, CDR2 YNNKEL (reference sequence). V was clipped by 4 bases and J by 7 bases; unmatched bases: 5. The CDR3 runs to 14 residues.

The J gene is TRBJ2-7, the V gene TRBV6-6; D is unresolved. V lost 0 bases and J 2 bases, leaving 11 bases between the germline ends. Germline loops: CDR1 MNHNY, CDR2 SVGAGI (reference sequence). The CDR3 is 15 residues long. This CDR3 is CASSYSETAAYEQYF. The CDR3 region has the DNA TGTGCCAGCAGTTACTCGGAGACGGCAGCCTACGAGCAGTACTTC.

The chain carries TRBV6-5 and TRBJ1-4; the D gene is possibly TRBD1 (6 bases). This CDR3 spans 15 amino acids. Germline V gene lookup returns CDR1 MNHEY and CDR2 SVGAGI. V was clipped by 4 bases and J by 0 bases, with 9 bases between them. The CDR3 region is CASSSEGATNEKLFF. For the CDR3, the DNA is TGTGCCAGCAGTTCCGAGGGGGCAACTAATGAAAAACTGTTTTTT.

This clone has a handful of counts. The rearrangement links TRBV7-6 to TRBJ1-5; 9 bases are shared with TRBD1. Germline CDR1 reads SGHVS; CDR2 reads FNYEAQ. With V trimmed by 4 bases and J by 5 bases, 6 bases remained unmatched. The CDR3 spans 15 residues. CDR3 DNA sequence: TGTGCCAGCAGCTACGGACAGGGGTCAGATCAGCCCCAGCATTTT. Its translation is CASSYGQGSDQPQHF.

This clone was detected once. J is TRBJ2-7 and V is TRBV10-2; 9 nucleotides agree with TRBD2. This CDR3 region has 15 residues. Germline V CDR1 and CDR2: WSHSY, SAAADI. Trimming took 6 bases from V and 0 from J; bases not matched to a gene: 6. The CDR3 region has the DNA TGCGCCAGCAGGTATAGCGGGGGAAGCTCCTACGAGCAGTACTTC. It yields the protein CASRYSGGSSYEQYF.

The chain couples TRBV5-5 to TRBJ1-1; weak D call: TRBD1 (5 bases). V was clipped by 4 bases and J by 0 bases, with 16 bases between them. The V gene's germline CDR1 is SGHKS and CDR2 YYEKEE (reference sequence). The CDR3 length is 16 residues. The CDR3 DNA reads as TGTGCCAGCAGCCCATTCCCGGGGGGTATGAACACTGAAGCTTTCTTT. Protein: CASSPFPGGMNTEAFF.

The chain has TRBV6-6 and TRBJ1-5, with TRBD1 as a possible D gene (6 bases). CDR1 is MNHNY, CDR2 SVGAGI, per germline (reference sequence). The CDR3 totals 14 residues. V gave up 5 bases and J gave up 3 bases, with 11 bases separating them. The CDR3 DNA reads TGTGCCAGCAGTCTGGACAGAAACAATCAGCCCCAGCATTTT. Translated: CASSLDRNNQPQHF.

The chain carries TRBV7-9 and TRBJ1-1; D remains ambiguous. Trimming removed 0 bases at V and 4 bases at J, with 24 bases between. This CDR3 has 19 amino acids. Per germline, CDR1 SEHNR and CDR2 FQNEAQ (reference sequence). CDR3 sequence: CASSLAPPGKSNRGTEAFF. In DNA form, the CDR3 reads TGTGCCAGCAGCTTAGCCCCTCCGGGGAAATCGAATAGAGGCACTGAAGCTTTCTTT.

The chain has TRBV2 and TRBJ2-5, with 11 bases matching TRBD2. CDR1 and CDR2 from the germline V gene are SNHLY and FYNNEI. CDR3 length: 15 amino acids. V shed 8 bases, J shed 4 bases, and the junction held 9 bases outside the gene matches. The CDR3 DNA is TGTGCCAGCCTTCTGCTAGCGGGAGGCGGAGAGACCCAGTACTTC. Its translation is CASLLLAGGGETQYF.

V gene TRBV25-1 combines with J gene TRBJ2-1, with unresolved D. This CDR3 spans 11 amino acids. CDR1 and CDR2 (germline): MGHDK, SYGVNS. V lost 6 bases and J lost 4, with 4 bases in between. This chain's CDR3 is CASSHYNEQFF. The CDR3 region has the DNA TGTGCCAGCAGCCATTACAATGAGCAGTTCTTC.